This T cell receptor (beta chain) is from a study of T cells after yellow fever vaccination. General observations from the study: Only a small proportion of the clonotypes turned up in both the CD4 and the CD8 compartments, likely arising from convergent recombination.

The CDR3 is 13 amino acids. Germline V gene data show CDR1 as SGHDT and CDR2 as YYEEEE. The V gene lost 7 bases and the J gene lost 3 bases, with 12 bases spanning the gap. TCRdb re-called the 5' RACE reads with MiXCR, one entry per CDR3 protein. The sample holds about 320,000 distinct CDR3 sequences, about 12% seen once. This clonotype appeared a few times. The antigen is unknown. The source of this sequence is a man between 18 and 29 years old who received the YFV17D yellow fever vaccine. The chain uses TRBV5-6 and TRBJ2-3; D perhaps matches TRBD2 (6 bases). Sequenced here: CD4+ T cells sorted from PBMCs, sampled 15 days after the yellow fever booster vaccination. The CDR3 is CASSIRGTDTQYF. The CDR3 bases are TGTGCCAGCTCCATTCGGGGGACAGATACGCAGTATTTT.